A selection of T cell receptor beta chains follows, all from one sample in a study of T cell repertoires in cytomegalovirus infection. MiXCR, run by TCRdb on the reads, gives a single entry per CDR3 protein. The profile covers roughly 280,000 distinct CDR3 sequences, with roughly a fifth appearing a single time and roughly 19% taken by the ten largest. Their specific antigens are unknown. The starting material was cultured PBMCs, obtained from culture after CMV antigen stimulation. All receptors come from a human donor in good health (CMV status not recorded). Some clones in this sample may be carry-over from other donors' samples. CDR3s include the opening cysteine and the closing phenylalanine or tryptophan. The D gene is left open where the match is weak. Some rows have no size entry. The others give once, few or many, or a class for an expanded clone.

d_gene,j_gene,v_gene,abundance,CDR3aa,CDR3nt
NA,TRBJ2-3,TRBV7-9,NA,CAGSPVLSFDTQYF,TGTGCCGGCAGCCCTGTCCTAAGCTTTGATACGCAGTATTTT
NA,TRBJ2-4,TRBV27,NA,CASSPRPGADIQYF,TGTGCCAGCAGTCCCCGGCCTGGGGCGGACATTCAGTACTTC
NA,TRBJ2-4,TRBV7-2,many,CASSLRDIQYF,TGTGCCAGCAGCTTAAGGGACATTCAGTACTTC
TRBD1,TRBJ2-1,TRBV7-9,NA,CASSRTGGLGSYNEQFF,TGTGCCAGCAGCCGAACAGGGGGACTCGGCTCCTACAATGAGCAGTTCTTC
NA,TRBJ2-2,TRBV30,NA,CAWSVRSTGELFF,TGTGCCTGGAGTGTACGGAGCACCGGGGAGCTGTTTTTT
TRBD1,TRBJ2-1,TRBV6-5,many,CASSAIPGQGLNEQFF,TGTGCCAGCAGTGCAATTCCGGGACAGGGGCTCAATGAGCAGTTCTTC
NA,TRBJ2-7,TRBV11-1,NA,CASSTGHRSSYEQYF,TGTGCCAGCAGCACGGGACATAGAAGCTCCTACGAGCAGTACTTC
NA,TRBJ2-4,TRBV4-1,NA,CASSQGVQSSGAKNIQYF,TGCGCCAGCAGCCAAGGGGTTCAGTCCTCAGGGGCCAAAAACATTCAGTACTTC
NA,TRBJ1-2,TRBV2,few,CASTMGRETPNYGYTF,TGTGCCAGCACTATGGGACGGGAAACTCCTAACTATGGCTACACCTTC
NA,TRBJ2-3,TRBV27,NA,CASSSSRTADTQYF,TGTGCCAGCAGTTCCTCCCGGACAGCCGATACGCAGTATTTT
TRBD1,TRBJ1-6,TRBV12-5,NA,CASGFDRGNSPLHF,TGTGCTAGTGGTTTCGACAGGGGTAATTCACCCCTCCACTTT
NA,TRBJ2-6,TRBV11-2,many,CASSSTVILSGANVLTF,TGTGCCAGCAGCTCGACAGTCATTCTCTCTGGGGCCAACGTCCTGACTTTC
NA,TRBJ1-6,TRBV7-2,few,CASSFVTENSPLHF,TGTGCCAGCAGCTTTGTTACAGAGAATTCACCCCTCCACTTT
NA,TRBJ2-7,TRBV29-1,once,CSVIRASASGEQYF,TGCAGCGTTATCAGGGCATCCGCTTCCGGCGAGCAGTACTTC
TRBD1,TRBJ1-4,TRBV30,once,CAWSRDRGTEKLFF,TGTGCCTGGAGTAGGGACAGGGGGACTGAAAAACTGTTTTTT
TRBD2,TRBJ2-1,TRBV20-1,NA,CSARDSGREFWSEQFF,TGCAGTGCTAGAGATAGCGGGAGGGAGTTTTGGAGTGAGCAGTTCTTC
NA,TRBJ1-1,TRBV5-1,NA,CASSLGVGVTEAFF,TGCGCCAGCAGCTTGGGCGTGGGGGTCACTGAAGCTTTCTTT
NA,TRBJ1-5,TRBV7-6,NA,CASSSDLGGNQPQHF,TGTGCCAGCAGTTCGGACCTAGGTGGCAATCAGCCCCAGCATTTT